The text below deals with one TCR beta chain. This sample was included in a study of cytomegalovirus exposure and HLA in healthy donors. Germline V CDR1 and CDR2: SGHTA, FQGNSA. V lost 8 bases to trimming and J lost 5 bases, with 10 bases between them. CDR3 length: 11 amino acids. Sequenced by immunoSEQ multiplex PCR; TCRdb stores in-frame clones only, minus some. The sample lists roughly 300,000 clones, 75% to 90% seen once, with roughly 1.2% in the top ten. This clonotype was sampled from a woman aged 25-40 years in good health and CMV-seropositive. Input material: PBMCs. The chain employs TRBV7-2 and TRBJ2-7; D might be TRBD1 (6 bases). CDR3 protein: CASVRGHEQYF. The CDR3 bases are TGTGCCAGCGTCAGGGGCCACGAGCAGTACTTC.